The T cell receptor (beta chain) described here comes from a study of blood T cells in healthy people across ages. Study-level results: Any conclusive comparison of naive versus antigen-experienced cells was prevented by using unsorted PBMCs.

The CDR3 spans 17 residues. Trimming cost V 3 bases and J 7 bases, with 21 bases left between them. Germline V gives CDR1 LNHDA, CDR2 SQIVND (reference sequence). All donors came from Russia, were Caucasian and healthy, and spanned ages roughly 6 to 95. Isolating PBMCs gave at least 6 million of these cells per sample. A J-beta primer mix and a sample-barcoded 5' primer were used in a second PCR of roughly 6 to 11 cycles. TCRdb reprocessed the 5' RACE reads via MiXCR and lists one record per CDR3 protein. The table lists around 520,000 distinct CDR3 sequences, 27% of them singletons. For this clonotype: What it recognizes is unknown.

The sample also formed part of further work on T cells of mothers and their children. That paper notes: Researchers put all of the extracted RNA into cDNA synthesis, using roughly 1.5 ug per 15 ul.

This rearrangement joins TRBV19 to TRBJ1-4; D possibly corresponds to TRBD1 (5 bases). This TCR came from a boy under 10 years old in good health. The sample comprised blood. The CDR3 loop reads CASSIFGAPPRGEKLFF. CDR3 nucleotide sequence: TGTGCCAGTAGTATTTTTGGGGCGCCCCCGAGGGGTGAAAAACTGTTTTTT.